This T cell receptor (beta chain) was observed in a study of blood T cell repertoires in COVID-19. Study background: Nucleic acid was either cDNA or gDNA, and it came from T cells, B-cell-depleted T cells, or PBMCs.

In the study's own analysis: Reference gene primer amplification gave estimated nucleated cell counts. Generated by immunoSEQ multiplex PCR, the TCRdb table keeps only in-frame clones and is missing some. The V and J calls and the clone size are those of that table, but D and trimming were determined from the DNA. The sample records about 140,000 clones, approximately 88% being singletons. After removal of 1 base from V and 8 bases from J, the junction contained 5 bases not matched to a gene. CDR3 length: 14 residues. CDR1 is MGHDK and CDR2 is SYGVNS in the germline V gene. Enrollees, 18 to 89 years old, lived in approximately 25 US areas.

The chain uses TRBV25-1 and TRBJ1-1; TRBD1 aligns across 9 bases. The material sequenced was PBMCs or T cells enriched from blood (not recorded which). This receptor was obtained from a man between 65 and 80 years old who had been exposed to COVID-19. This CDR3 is CASSEFWDREEAFF. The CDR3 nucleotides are TGTGCCAGCAGTGAATTCTGGGACAGGGAGGAAGCTTTCTTT.